What follows are 30 T cell receptor beta chains derived from one specimen sequenced in a study of CD8+CD57+ T cells in acquired aplastic anemia. CD8+CD57+ cell expansion, shown by flow cytometry, had occurred in the patients selected for sequencing. The study profiled TCR beta VDJ and CDR3 using genomic DNA as template. TCRdb itself ran the reads through MiXCR, one entry per CDR3 protein. The top ten hold about 30% of the sample, which has 150,000 or so distinct CDR3 sequences, roughly 48% seen once. Specimen: sorted CD4+, CD8+, or CD8+CD57+ T cells (not recorded which) from PBMCs. All receptors come from a human donor with aplastic anemia.

The chain uses TRBV2 and TRBJ1-1; D gene uncertain. Trimming shortened V by 6 bases and J by 9 bases, and 14 bases separated the two germline ends. CDR1 SNHLY and CDR2 FYNNEI come from the germline V gene. The CDR3 length is 12 residues. CDR3 sequence (DNA): TGTGCCAGCAGCGGAGAAGCCTTGAAAGCTTTCTTT. Translating gives CASSGEALKAFF.

The rearrangement links TRBV10-3 to TRBJ2-3; D remains ambiguous. The V end was cut by 6 bases, the J end by 3 bases, with 16 bases between. Germline CDR1 and CDR2: ENHRY and SYGVKD. This CDR3 region has 15 residues. The CDR3 nucleotides are TGTGCCATCAGATCCGACAAAGGTTCGACAGATACGCAGTATTTT. Its translation is CAIRSDKGSTDTQYF.

The gene calls are TRBV4-2 and TRBJ2-2; the D is unclear. CDR1 is LGHNA, CDR2 YNFKEQ, per germline. This CDR3 comprises 14 residues. The V and J ends lost 5 bases and 6 bases respectively, with 13 bases between them. For the CDR3, the DNA is TGTGCCAGCAGCTTACCCCCTATGGCCGGGGAGCTGTTTTTT. This gives the protein CASSLPPMAGELFF.

Concerning this clonotype: This sequence may be a read error, since a much larger clone differs from it by one base. The V gene is TRBV6-5, the J gene TRBJ2-7, with TRBD1 as a possible D gene (6 bases). Looked up from germline, CDR1 is MNHEY and CDR2 is SVGAGI. The CDR3 runs 13 residues. CDR3 DNA: TGTGCCAGCAGTTACTACAGGGAGCACGATCAGTACTTC. This encodes CASSYYREHDQYF.

This clonotype was observed at least ten times. The J gene is TRBJ2-7, the V gene TRBV5-4, with 7 positions matching TRBD1. The CDR3 consists of 14 residues. The V gene's germline CDR1 is SGHNT and CDR2 YYREEE (reference sequence). The junction had 0 bases not matched to a gene; V was cut back by 0 bases and J by 0 bases. CDR3 sequence: CASSLGDSSYEQYF. The CDR3 DNA reads TGTGCCAGCAGCTTGGGGGACAGCTCCTACGAGCAGTACTTC. Together with reference TRBV5-4 and TRBJ2-7, the CDR3 gives the full variable domain: ETGVTQSPTHLIKTRGQQVTLRCSSQSGHNTVSWYQQALGQGPQFIFQYYREEENGRGNFPPRFSGLQFPNYSSELNVNALELDDSALYLCASSLGDSSYEQYFGPGTRLTVT.

J is TRBJ2-3 and V is TRBV11-2, with 9 nucleotides matching TRBD2. The V gene's germline CDR1 is SGHAT and CDR2 FQNNGV. V dropped 5 bases and J dropped 6; count of bases not matched to a gene: 9. The CDR3 has 15 amino acids. CDR3 bases: TGTGCCAGCAGCCCAGGACTAGCGTCACGGGATACGCAGTATTTT. Its translation: CASSPGLASRDTQYF.

This clonotype was counted many times. The chain employs TRBV7-9 and TRBJ1-1; the D gene is possibly TRBD1 (5 bases). Germline V CDR1 and CDR2: SEHNR, FQNEAQ (reference sequence). Trimming stripped 4 bases from V and 0 bases from J, with 12 bases between. The CDR3 covers 15 residues. The CDR3 region is CASSWGPGMNTEAFF. DNA for the CDR3: TGTGCCAGCAGCTGGGGCCCAGGAATGAACACTGAAGCTTTCTTT.

The rearrangement links TRBV2 to TRBJ1-2; 9 nucleotides agree with TRBD1. Germline CDR1 reads SNHLY; CDR2 reads FYNNEI. The CDR3 loop spans 14 amino acids. V was pared by 3 bases and J by 8 bases, with 7 bases of the junction left unmatched. CDR3 in amino acids: CASSDTRTGVGYTF. CDR3 sequence (DNA): TGTGCCAGCAGTGATACAAGGACAGGGGTAGGCTACACCTTC.

This clonotype was detected ten times or more. This rearrangement joins TRBV24-1 to TRBJ1-1, with D unresolved. Germline V CDR1 and CDR2: KGHDR, SFDVKD. This CDR3 contains 17 residues. The V gene lost 5 bases and the J gene lost 3 bases, with 21 bases spanning the gap. The CDR3 reads CATSAPGGSQKDTEAFF. The CDR3 coding sequence is TGTGCCACCAGTGCGCCTGGTGGATCGCAAAAGGACACTGAAGCTTTCTTT.

V usage is TRBV20-1 and J usage is TRBJ2-1, with a possible D match to TRBD1 (5 bases). The V end lost 4 bases, the J end lost 4 bases, and 8 bases lay between the germline ends. CDR1 DFQATT and CDR2 SNEGSKA come from the germline V gene (reference sequence). The CDR3 sequence is 12 residues long. The CDR3 loop reads CSAIDSYNEQFF. CDR3 bases: TGCAGTGCTATTGACAGTTACAATGAGCAGTTCTTC.

This clonotype was picked up many times. This chain joins TRBV7-9 and TRBJ2-6; D is uncertain. This CDR3 comprises 15 residues. The V gene's germline CDR1 is SEHNR and CDR2 FQNEAQ (reference sequence). With 4 bases removed from V and 0 bases from J, the gap between germline ends came to 7 bases. In DNA, the CDR3 is TGTGCCAGCAGCTCTTTAAGCTCTGGGGCCAACGTCCTGACTTTC. Translation gives CASSSLSSGANVLTF.

This clonotype was seen repeatedly, ten times or more. The gene calls are TRBV24-1 and TRBJ1-2; D gene unclear. With 0 bases removed from V and 7 bases from J, the gap between germline ends came to 11 bases. The germline V gene has CDR1 KGHDR and CDR2 SFDVKD. The CDR3 consists of 14 residues. The CDR3: CATSDLYTTGGYTF. The CDR3 region has the DNA TGTGCCACCAGTGATTTGTACACCACGGGTGGCTACACCTTC.

This sequence joins TRBV11-1 and TRBJ2-3, with 7 bases lining up with TRBD2. V lost 2 bases to trimming and J lost 5 bases; unmatched junction nucleotides: 10. CDR3 size: 16 residues. The germline V gene encodes CDR1 SGHAT and CDR2 FQDESV (reference sequence). The chain's CDR3 is CASSLPTGGSEDTQYF. The DNA of the CDR3 is TGTGCCAGCAGCTTACCGACTGGCGGGAGCGAAGATACGCAGTATTTT.

The chain carries TRBV5-1 and TRBJ1-1; D gene uncertain. V was pared by 0 bases and J by 3 bases, with 12 bases between. The CDR3 has 15 residues. Germline V gene lookup returns CDR1 SGHRS and CDR2 YFSETQ. The CDR3 region is CASSLEGASHTEAFF. The CDR3 DNA follows: TGCGCCAGCAGCTTGGAGGGCGCAAGTCACACTGAAGCTTTCTTT.

This clonotype was picked up many times. V is TRBV6-1 and J is TRBJ2-5, with D possibly TRBD1 on 5 matching bases. The V end was cut by 5 bases, the J end by 2 bases, with 21 bases between. Germline V gene data show CDR1 as MNHNS and CDR2 as SASEGT. This CDR3 is built from 17 residues. This CDR3 reads CASSPTGEWGYQETQYF. CDR3 bases: TGTGCCAGCAGTCCGACTGGGGAATGGGGCTATCAAGAGACCCAGTACTTC.

The chain employs TRBV27 and TRBJ1-1; no definite D call. Germline loops: CDR1 MNHEY, CDR2 SMNVEV (reference sequence). This CDR3 has 12 residues. V lost 5 bases and J lost 11, with 15 bases in between. In nucleotides, the CDR3 is TGTGCCAGCAGTCAACCCCCCGGACTGGCTTTCTTT. This codes for CASSQPPGLAFF.

The chain couples TRBV24-1 to TRBJ2-1; the match to TRBD2 covers 8 bases. Germline CDR1 KGHDR, CDR2 SFDVKD. The CDR3 sequence is 16 residues long. V dropped 3 bases and J dropped 6; count of bases not matched to a gene: 9. CDR3 loop: CATSDRLAGSPNEQFF. In DNA form, the CDR3 reads TGTGCCACCAGTGATCGGCTAGCGGGTAGTCCCAATGAGCAGTTCTTC.

This clonotype was seen repeatedly, ten times or more. The V gene is TRBV5-6, the J gene TRBJ1-2; unclear D gene. Trimming pared 6 bases from V and 5 bases from J, leaving 11 bases between. The length of the CDR3 is 12 residues. The germline V gene encodes CDR1 SGHDT and CDR2 YYEEEE. Written as DNA, the CDR3 is TGTGCCAGCAACACAGTGGATTATGGCTACACCTTC. Residues: CASNTVDYGYTF.

This clonotype was seen at least ten times. This CDR3 is CASSSTGYNEQFF. The CDR3 bases are TGCGCCAGCAGCTCGACAGGTTACAATGAGCAGTTCTTC. The rearrangement uses TRBV5-1 and TRBJ2-1; D may be TRBD1 (6 bases). Trimming left V 3 bases short and J 4 bases short, with 8 bases between. This CDR3 spans 13 amino acids. CDR1 SGHRS and CDR2 YFSETQ come from the germline V gene.

The chain links TRBV9 to TRBJ2-1; D may be TRBD2 (5 bases). Looked up from germline, CDR1 is SGDLS and CDR2 is YYNGEE. The germline V and J ends were trimmed by 0 bases and 10 bases, with 20 bases remaining between them. The CDR3 is made up of 16 amino acids. Here the CDR3 DNA reads TGTGCCAGCAGCGTAGAGATTGGAGGTGGAACCCTCGAGCAGTTCTTC. Amino acids: CASSVEIGGGTLEQFF.

V gene TRBV10-3 combines with J gene TRBJ2-7; D assignment may be TRBD1 or TRBD2 (6 bases each). V lost 11 bases and J lost 1, with 15 bases in between. The CDR3 loop spans 13 amino acids. Germline V lookup: CDR1 ENHRY, CDR2 SYGVKD. CDR3 in DNA: TGTGCCGCAGGAGGGGGATCTTCCTACGAGCAGTACTTC. Its translation is CAAGGGSSYEQYF.

There are many counts of this clonotype. The rearrangement joins TRBV5-1 to TRBJ2-1; unclear D gene. Looked up from germline, CDR1 is SGHRS and CDR2 is YFSETQ. With 5 bases removed from V and 8 bases from J, the gap between germline ends came to 8 bases. The CDR3 consists of 11 residues. Written as DNA, the CDR3 is TGCGCCAGCAGTCGAACGGATGAGCAGTTCTTC. Its protein is CASSRTDEQFF. The full variable domain, in which reference TRBV5-1 and TRBJ2-1 provide the parts outside the CDR3, is KAGVTQTPRYLIKTRGQQVTLSCSPISGHRSVSWYQQTPGQGLQFLFEYFSETQRNKGNFPGRFSGRQFSNSRSEMNVSTLELGDSALYLCASSRTDEQFFGPGTRLTVL.

The chain employs TRBV12-3 or TRBV12-4 and TRBJ2-3; D remains ambiguous. This CDR3 spans 15 amino acids. V shed 5 bases and J shed 2 bases, with 14 bases lying between them. CDR3 sequence: CASSPYSDLTDTQYF. CDR3 DNA sequence: TGTGCCAGCAGTCCCTACTCGGACCTCACAGATACGCAGTATTTT.

The chain has TRBV7-2 and TRBJ2-2; no clear D. Trimming took 2 bases from V and 8 from J, leaving 3 bases between them. CDR1 and CDR2 from the germline V gene are SGHTA and FQGNSA. CDR3 length equals 11 residues. The chain's CDR3 is CASSLLGELFF. DNA of the CDR3: TGTGCCAGCAGCTTACTGGGGGAGCTGTTTTTT.

The chain joins TRBV10-3 to TRBJ2-7; D gene ambiguous. The length of the CDR3 is 12 residues. Germline CDR1 and CDR2: ENHRY and SYGVKD. Trimming cost V 6 bases and J 1 base, with 7 bases left between them. The CDR3 nucleotides read TGTGCCATCAGGGACGGATCCTACGAGCAGTACTTC. It encodes CAIRDGSYEQYF.

This clonotype was picked up many times. The chain joins TRBV5-6 to TRBJ2-7, with 7 bases matching TRBD2. The CDR3 totals 17 residues. The J segment lost 1 base and the V segment lost 4 bases, leaving 14 bases of the junction unmatched. Looked up from germline, CDR1 is SGHDT and CDR2 is YYEEEE. The CDR3 DNA sequence: TGTGCCAGCAGCCCCAAATACCGGACTAGATCTTCCTACGAGCAGTACTTC. Translation gives CASSPKYRTRSSYEQYF.

This clonotype has just a few counts. The V and J genes are TRBV27 and TRBJ2-7; D not certain. Deletions cut 0 bases from V and 9 bases from J, with 15 bases between. CDR3 length: 14 residues. Germline V gene sequence: CDR1 MNHEY, CDR2 SMNVEV (reference sequence). CDR3 DNA: TGTGCCAGCAGTTTATCGCCGCGTTTTCTGGGGCAGTACTTC. Encoded protein: CASSLSPRFLGQYF.

The genes are TRBV4-1 and TRBJ2-5; the match to TRBD2 covers 10 bases. From germline, CDR1 is MGHRA and CDR2 YSYEKL. V lost 0 bases to trimming and J lost 2 bases; unmatched junction nucleotides: 18. This CDR3 is built from 21 residues. The CDR3 DNA sequence: TGCGCCAGCAGCCAAGAAGGTGGCAGGGGGGCTAGCGGGAGTTGGCAAGAGACCCAGTACTTC. Protein product: CASSQEGGRGASGSWQETQYF.

The genes are TRBV9 and TRBJ1-4, with a tentative D call TRBD1 (5 bases). Trimming stripped 0 bases from V and 8 bases from J, with 11 bases between. The CDR3 consists of 14 residues. Germline CDR1 reads SGDLS; CDR2 reads YYNGEE. The CDR3 reads CASSVGGTGEKLFF. CDR3 DNA sequence: TGTGCCAGCAGCGTAGGGGGCACGGGGGAAAAACTGTTTTTT.

The V gene is TRBV24-1, the J gene TRBJ2-2; D not certain. The ends were cut back, 4 bases at V and 1 base at J, with 6 bases in the middle. CDR3 length equals 14 residues. Germline lookup yields CDR1 KGHDR and CDR2 SFDVKD. The CDR3 loop is CATSEGENTGELFF. DNA of the CDR3: TGTGCCACCAGTGAAGGAGAGAACACCGGGGAGCTGTTTTTT.